This T cell receptor beta chain was captured in a study of cytomegalovirus exposure and HLA in healthy donors. Primers: 60 Vbeta forward and 13 Jbeta reverse. Assay: immunoSEQ multiplex PCR; the TCRdb copy retains only in-frame clones and omits some. The table includes about 93,000 clones, around 81% detected once. Germline V gene lookup returns CDR1 SGHAT and CDR2 FQNNGV. The CDR3 is 13 amino acids. On this clone: Its antigen is as yet unknown.

Points from the study as a whole: Donors were assumed by presence/absence analyses to have roughly uniform sequencing depth.

The sequencing input was PBMCs. The chain recombines TRBV11-2 with TRBJ2-5, with 8 bases that match TRBD1. The J call may be faulty, since TRBJ2-7 better matches the DNA end. The sequence came from a man aged 30-40 years in good health and CMV-seronegative. The CDR3 DNA is TGTGCCAGCAGTTCCACAGGGGGTGACGAGCAGTACTTC. It specifies CASSSTGGDEQYF.